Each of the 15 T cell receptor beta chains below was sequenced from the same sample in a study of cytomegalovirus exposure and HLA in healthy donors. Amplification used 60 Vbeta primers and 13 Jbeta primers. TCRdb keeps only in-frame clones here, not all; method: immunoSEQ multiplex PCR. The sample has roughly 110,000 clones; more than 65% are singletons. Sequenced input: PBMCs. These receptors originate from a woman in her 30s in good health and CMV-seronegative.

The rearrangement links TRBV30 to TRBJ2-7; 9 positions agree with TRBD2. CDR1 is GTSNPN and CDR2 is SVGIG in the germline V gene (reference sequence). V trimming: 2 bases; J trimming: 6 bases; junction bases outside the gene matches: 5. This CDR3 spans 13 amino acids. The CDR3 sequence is CAWSRAGGLEQYF. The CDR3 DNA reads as TGTGCCTGGAGTCGGGCGGGAGGGCTCGAGCAGTACTTC.

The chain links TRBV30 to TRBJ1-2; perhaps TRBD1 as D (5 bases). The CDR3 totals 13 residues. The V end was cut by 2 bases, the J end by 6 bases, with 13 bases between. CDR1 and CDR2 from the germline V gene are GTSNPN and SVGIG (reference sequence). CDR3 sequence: CAWSTGRANGYTF. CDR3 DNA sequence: TGTGCCTGGAGTACCGGCAGGGCGAATGGCTACACCTTC.

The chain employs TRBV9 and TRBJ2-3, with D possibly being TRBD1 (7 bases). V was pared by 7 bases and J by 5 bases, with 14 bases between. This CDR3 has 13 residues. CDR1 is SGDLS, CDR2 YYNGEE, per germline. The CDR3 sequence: CASQGGSGDTQYF. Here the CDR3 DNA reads TGTGCCAGCCAGGGGGGCTCGGGAGATACGCAGTATTTT.

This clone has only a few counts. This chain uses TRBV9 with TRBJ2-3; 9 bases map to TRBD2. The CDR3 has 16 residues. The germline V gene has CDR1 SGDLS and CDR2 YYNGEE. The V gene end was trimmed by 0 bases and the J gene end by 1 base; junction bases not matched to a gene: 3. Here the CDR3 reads CASSVGLAGGTDTQYF. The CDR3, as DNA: TGTGCCAGCAGCGTAGGATTAGCGGGGGGCACAGATACGCAGTATTTT.

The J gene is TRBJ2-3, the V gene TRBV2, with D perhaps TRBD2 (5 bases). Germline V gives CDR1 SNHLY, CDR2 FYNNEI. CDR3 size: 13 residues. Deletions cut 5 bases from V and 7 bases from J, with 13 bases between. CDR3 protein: CASSSPDSYTQYF. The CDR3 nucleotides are TGTGCCAGCAGTAGTCCGGACTCTTATACGCAGTATTTT.

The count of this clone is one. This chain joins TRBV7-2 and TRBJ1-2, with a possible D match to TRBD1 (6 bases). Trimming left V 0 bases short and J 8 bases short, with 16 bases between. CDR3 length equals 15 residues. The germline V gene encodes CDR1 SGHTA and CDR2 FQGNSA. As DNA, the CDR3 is TGTGCCAGCAGCTTAGCCCAGGGGTGGTCGTACGGCTACACCTTC. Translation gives CASSLAQGWSYGYTF. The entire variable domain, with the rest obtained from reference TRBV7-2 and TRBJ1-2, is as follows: GAGVSQSPSNKVTEKGKDVELRCDPISGHTALYWYRQSLGQGLEFLIYFQGNSAPDKSGLPSDRFSAERTGGSVSTLTIQRTQQEDSAVYLCASSLAQGWSYGYTFGSGTRLTVV.

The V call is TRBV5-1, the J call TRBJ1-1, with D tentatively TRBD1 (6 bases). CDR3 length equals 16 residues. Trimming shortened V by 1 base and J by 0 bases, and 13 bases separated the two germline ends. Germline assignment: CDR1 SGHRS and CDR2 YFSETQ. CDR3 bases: TGCGCCAGCAGCTTGAGGGCAGGGGAATTGAACACTGAAGCTTTCTTT. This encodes CASSLRAGELNTEAFF. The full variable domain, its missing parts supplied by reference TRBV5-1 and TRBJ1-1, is KAGVTQTPRYLIKTRGQQVTLSCSPISGHRSVSWYQQTPGQGLQFLFEYFSETQRNKGNFPGRFSGRQFSNSRSEMNVSTLELGDSALYLCASSLRAGELNTEAFFGQGTRLTVV.

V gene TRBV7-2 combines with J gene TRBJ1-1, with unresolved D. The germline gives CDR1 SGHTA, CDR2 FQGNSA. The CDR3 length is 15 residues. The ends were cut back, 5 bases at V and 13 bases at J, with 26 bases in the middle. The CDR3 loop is CASSPAVTPFRFGFF. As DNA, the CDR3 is TGTGCCAGCAGCCCCGCAGTTACCCCATTTCGATTTGGTTTCTTT.

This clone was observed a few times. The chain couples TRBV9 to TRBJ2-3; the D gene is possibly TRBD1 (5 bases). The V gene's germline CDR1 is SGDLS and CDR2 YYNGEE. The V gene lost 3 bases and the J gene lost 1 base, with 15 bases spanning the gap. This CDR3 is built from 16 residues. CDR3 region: CASSDGGALGTDTQYF. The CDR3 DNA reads TGTGCCAGCAGCGACGGTGGGGCTCTCGGCACAGATACGCAGTATTTT. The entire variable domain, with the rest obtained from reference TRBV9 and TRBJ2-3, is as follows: DSGVTQTPKHLITATGQRVTLRCSPRSGDLSVYWYQQSLDQGLQFLIQYYNGEERAKGNILERFSAQQFPDLHSELNLSSLELGDSALYFCASSDGGALGTDTQYFGPGTRLTVL.

The CDR3 spells CASSLRGRELFF. CDR3 coding DNA: TGTGCCAGCAGCCTTAGGGGCCGGGAGCTGTTTTTT. The rearrangement links TRBV7-2 to TRBJ2-2, with D tentatively TRBD1 (5 bases). CDR1 and CDR2 from the germline V gene are SGHTA and FQGNSA. This CDR3 is built from 12 residues. Trimming took 5 bases from V and 9 from J, leaving 10 bases between them.

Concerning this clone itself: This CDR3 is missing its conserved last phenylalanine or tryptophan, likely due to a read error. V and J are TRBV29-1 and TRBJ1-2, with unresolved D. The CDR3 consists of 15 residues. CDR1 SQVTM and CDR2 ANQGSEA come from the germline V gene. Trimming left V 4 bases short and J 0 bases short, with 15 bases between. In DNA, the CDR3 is TGCAGCGTTGGGCACCAGAAGTTAGCTAACTATGGCTACACCTCC. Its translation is CSVGHQKLANYGYTS.

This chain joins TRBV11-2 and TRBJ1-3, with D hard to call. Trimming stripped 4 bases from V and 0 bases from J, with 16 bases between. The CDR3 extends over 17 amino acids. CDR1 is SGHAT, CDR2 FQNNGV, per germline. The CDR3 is CASSSSSPGGSGNTIYF. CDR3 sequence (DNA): TGTGCCAGCAGCTCCTCTAGTCCGGGAGGCTCTGGAAACACCATATATTTT.

CDR3 nucleotides: TGTGCCTGGAGTGTACAGGGGGGAGGAAATCAGCCCCAGCATTTT. It yields the protein CAWSVQGGGNQPQHF. The chain carries TRBV30 and TRBJ1-5; 8 bases fit TRBD1. Germline CDR1 reads GTSNPN; CDR2 reads SVGIG (reference sequence). V was clipped by 0 bases and J by 4 bases; unmatched bases: 5. The CDR3 has 15 amino acids.

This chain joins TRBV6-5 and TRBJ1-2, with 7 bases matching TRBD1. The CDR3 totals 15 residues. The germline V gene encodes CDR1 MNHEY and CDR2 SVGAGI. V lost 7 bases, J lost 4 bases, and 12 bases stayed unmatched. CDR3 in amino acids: CASTGQEGVSYGYTF. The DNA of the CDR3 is TGTGCCAGCACCGGACAGGAAGGAGTAAGCTATGGCTACACCTTC.

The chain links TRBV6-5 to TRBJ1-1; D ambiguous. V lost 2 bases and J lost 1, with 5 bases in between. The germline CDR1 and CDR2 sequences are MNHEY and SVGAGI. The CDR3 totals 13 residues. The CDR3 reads CASSYTRNTEAFF. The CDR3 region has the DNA TGTGCCAGCAGTTACACAAGGAACACTGAAGCTTTCTTT.